Only a few counts were recorded for the clone carrying this T cell receptor (beta chain). Its antigen is not known. Cells sorted by CD45RO/CCR7/CD25/CD127/CD95/CD27 comprised CD4+ naive, central memory, regulatory and stem cell-like memory cells. The data were obtained in a study of beta chain features in type 1 diabetes. Study-wide findings and caveats: Type 1 diabetes patients had TCRB CDR3s that were shorter (moderately but significantly so) in all four CD4+ subsets.

CDR3 length: 14 amino acids. V dropped 0 bases and J dropped 2 bases, with 10 bases sitting between them. The germline gives CDR1 GTSNPN, CDR2 SVGIG (reference sequence). The investigators reverse transcribed all of the isolated RNA, so they sequenced expressed TCRB transcripts. Libraries were prepared by immunoSEQ multiplex PCR; TCRdb keeps only in-frame clonotypes and omits some of them. Of hundreds of thousands of clones listed, around 12% are singletons. This sequence was found in a woman aged 18-35 years with type 1 diabetes. This chain joins TRBV30 and TRBJ1-2, with D maybe TRBD1 (5 bases). What was sequenced was naive CD4+ T cells from blood. CDR3 sequence (DNA): TGTGCCTGGAGTGTTGCGGGGCTCAACTATGGCTACACCTTC. Protein product: CAWSVAGLNYGYTF.